The present T cell receptor beta chain was sequenced within a study of shared clonotypes between healthy human individuals (dated by TCRdb to 2018 to 2020). Background on the whole study: A couple of women and a few men aged 18 to 49 years were included in the cohort. For each donor, CD4 naive and CD4 memory were each run on three plates, CD8 naive on two plates, and CD8 memory on one plate. Each donor's leukapheresis produced roughly between roughly 0.85 and 9.5 billion PBMCs. To estimate repertoire size and how much clonotypes are shared between individuals, the study performed deep sequencing of blood TCR repertoires from a few healthy adults. Different laboratories and diverse techniques were used to prepare libraries and sequence TCR repertoires, to increase sequencing depth and limit assay-specific biases.

From V the trimming removes 4 bases and from J it removes 7 bases, while the gene matches leave 18 bases of the junction unaccounted for. The CDR3 numbers 17 residues from cysteine through phenylalanine. The sequence is cut down to CDR3 DNA, 51 bases in frame from base 1. Based on the germline V gene, the CDR1 and CDR2 sequences are WSHSY and SAAADI. Broad study findings and their caveats: Pairwise subsampling led to the expectation that sequencing depth would affect the degree of clonotype sharing among donors. Clonotypes shared by all four sorted-subset donors showed higher generation probabilities than non-shared clonotypes. Across a few donors, about 5.2% of naive CD4, 3% to 4% of naive CD8, 2% to 2.5% of memory CD4, and about 0.44% of memory CD8 clonotypes were shared. Sampling was restricted to blood, and TCR repertoires in tissues likely differ from the TCR repertoires found in blood. Naive subsets generally had larger estimated clonotype richness than memory subsets. Incomplete sequencing was indicated by rarefaction of sorted-subset datasets, despite the large sequencing depth. The genetic and exposure-history diversity represented was limited by the small number of donors.

The donors were healthy, HIV-negative adults with no recently reported acute infections or vaccinations. Only Caucasian adults living in Nashville, Tennessee, USA were represented among the donors. Magnetic negative selection was used to enrich CD4+ T cells, after which naive cells were positively selected on CD45RA and the negative fraction became the memory subset. Blood was obtained by leukapheresis, after which PBMCs were separated by Ficoll-Histopaque density gradient centrifugation and cryopreserved in liquid nitrogen vapor phase. Analytical flow cytometry was used to check the purity and quantity of each magnetically sorted T cell population. Genomic DNA was isolated from every sorted fraction and measured by UV absorbance on a Nanodrop 2000c. In the case of this clone: The antigen it recognizes is unknown. No clone much larger than this one lies a single base away; base qualities are absent.

Using the deep immunoSEQ assay, TCR CDR3 regions were amplified from genomic DNA by multiplex PCR. Extracted genomic DNA from each cell subset was spread evenly across all wells of several immunoSEQ 96-well plates, with each plate serving as a replicate. For sorted subsets, about 200 ng genomic DNA, equal to about 30,000 T cell genomes, was loaded into each replicate PCR. Purified libraries were measured with a Qubit 3.0 fluorometer, size-checked on a Bioanalyzer 2100, and measured again with the KAPA Library Quantification kit. A separate single-read 150-cycle Illumina NextSeq 550 flow cell was used to sequence each immunoSEQ 96-well plate. As for the authors' bioinformatics: Because the immunoSEQ output included only junctional sequences and no quality scores, the filtering could not be the same as the filtering used for full-length reads. To assign V/J genes and CDR3, sequences were annotated using PyIR, a Python wrapper for IgBLAST v1.9, with IMGT germline references. Any read was removed if the V/J assignment was weak (E-value above 1e-6), the CDR3 was missing, or the read contained stop codons, out-of-frame junctions, or ambiguous translated residues. A V3J clonotype was defined by an identical inferred V gene, J gene, and CDR3 amino acid sequence. The percentage overlap between two repertoires was calculated by dividing the number of shared unique clonotypes by the size of the smaller repertoire. Three approaches were used to assess repertoire richness: RTK rarefaction, the Chao1 estimator, and Recon v2.1 estimates of unobserved clonotypes. For all TCRbeta clonotypes obtained by the gDNA method from a handful of donors, generation probabilities were computed with OLGA. Sourced from immuneACCESS, this table was stored by TCRdb with only in-frame sequences that have V and J called. A share of the clones is absent; for the studies checked, an unresolved V gene accounts for under half, and the remainder has no known explanation. The DNA was the basis for D and trimming; V, J and clone size are from that table. This sample is represented by about 1,500,000 clones; more than 95% of them were singletons. Roughly 1.2% of the sample comes from the top ten.

The sample was naive CD4+ T cells sorted from blood. What the cell subset or site label conveys for this sample: CD45RA+ positively selected. The sequence derives from a man aged 25 to 40 in good health. The chain uses TRBV10-2 and TRBJ2-7, with 8 central nucleotides matching TRBD2. The nucleotides read TGCGCCAGCAGTGTTACTAGCGGAATTAGTAGTCCTACGGAGCAGTACTTC. This gives the protein CASSVTSGISSPTEQYF.